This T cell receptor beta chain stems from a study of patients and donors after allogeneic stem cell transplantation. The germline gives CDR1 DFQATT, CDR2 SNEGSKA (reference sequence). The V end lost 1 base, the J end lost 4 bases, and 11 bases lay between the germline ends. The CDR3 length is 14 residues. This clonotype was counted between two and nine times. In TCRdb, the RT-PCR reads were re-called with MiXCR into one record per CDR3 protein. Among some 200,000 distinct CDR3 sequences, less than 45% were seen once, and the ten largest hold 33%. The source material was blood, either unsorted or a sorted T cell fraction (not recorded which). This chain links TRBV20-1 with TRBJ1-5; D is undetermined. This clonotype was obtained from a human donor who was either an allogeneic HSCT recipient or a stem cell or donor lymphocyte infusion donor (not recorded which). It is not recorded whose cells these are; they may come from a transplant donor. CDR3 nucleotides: TGCAGTGCTAGAGCACCAGCAATGAATCAGCCCCAGCATTTT. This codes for CSARAPAMNQPQHF.